Below are 13 T cell receptor beta chains sequenced from a single sample in a study of identifying expanded T cells in peripheral blood. Sequencing used immunoSEQ multiplex PCR; TCRdb keeps in-frame clones, though not all of them. The table lists approximately 130,000 clones, approximately 86% of them singletons. The sequencing sample was made of blood. These receptors all come from a person aged 18 to 70 in good health.

This chain uses TRBV7-9 with TRBJ2-3, with 7 bases that match TRBD2. This CDR3 is built from 15 residues. Germline loops: CDR1 SEHNR, CDR2 FQNEAQ (reference sequence). V lost 1 base and J lost 4; bases outside the gene matches: 5. The CDR3 loop is CASSLVFSGSDTQYF. CDR3 coding DNA: TGTGCCAGCAGCTTAGTGTTTAGCGGGTCAGATACGCAGTATTTT.

This chain connects TRBV28 to TRBJ2-3, with D maybe TRBD1 (6 bases). V gave up 3 bases and J gave up 4 bases, with 14 bases separating them. This CDR3 is 15 amino acids long. The germline V gene has CDR1 MDHEN and CDR2 SYDVKM. The DNA for the CDR3 is TGTGCCAGCAGTTTGGGGCACAGGGTCGCAGATACGCAGTATTTT. Its protein product is CASSLGHRVADTQYF.

This sequence joins TRBV7-3 and TRBJ2-2; 15 nucleotides align to TRBD2. Germline loops: CDR1 SGHTA, CDR2 FQGTGA. The ends lost 5 bases at V and 7 bases at J; junction bases unmatched: 2. The length of the CDR3 is 15 residues. This chain's CDR3 is CASSRTSGRVGELFF. DNA of the CDR3: TGTGCCAGCAGCCGGACTAGCGGGAGGGTCGGGGAGCTGTTTTTT.

The rearrangement links TRBV6-1 to TRBJ2-5; 11 nucleotides line up with TRBD1. Germline V gene lookup returns CDR1 MNHNS and CDR2 SASEGT. V shed 6 bases, J shed 5 bases, and the junction held 5 bases outside the gene matches. The CDR3 spans 14 residues. The CDR3 protein is CASRWTGGLETQYF. The CDR3 coding sequence is TGTGCCAGCAGATGGACAGGGGGCCTGGAGACCCAGTACTTC.

This chain uses TRBV7-9 with TRBJ2-3; a weak D match, TRBD1 (6 bases). Germline-derived CDR1 and CDR2 are SEHNR and FQNEAQ (reference sequence). Trimming pared 5 bases from V and 4 bases from J, leaving 10 bases between. The CDR3 loop spans 13 amino acids. The CDR3 loop reads CASSRDTSDTQYF. The CDR3 region has the DNA TGTGCCAGCAGCCGGGACACCTCAGATACGCAGTATTTT.

The gene calls are TRBV5-6 and TRBJ1-5; TRBD1 matches 7 bases. The V and J ends lost 4 bases and 1 base, in that order; junction bases with no gene match: 5. Germline loops: CDR1 SGHDT, CDR2 YYEEEE. This CDR3 contains 15 residues. CDR3 in DNA: TGTGCCAGCAGCCTGGGACAGCCAAGCAATCAGCCCCAGCATTTT. This sequence encodes CASSLGQPSNQPQHF.

Ten or more counts support this clone. V and J are TRBV2 and TRBJ1-1, with D hard to call. The V gene's germline CDR1 is SNHLY and CDR2 FYNNEI. Trimming took 6 bases from V and 2 from J, leaving 4 bases between them. This CDR3 has 11 residues. CDR3 sequence (DNA): TGTGCCAGCAGAATCAACACTGAAGCTTTCTTT. Protein product: CASRINTEAFF.

The chain has TRBV29-1 and TRBJ2-3; 7 bases align to TRBD2. This CDR3 has 12 residues. V gave up 7 bases and J gave up 6 bases; unmatched junction bases: 7. CDR1 and CDR2 (germline): SQVTM, ANQGSEA. The CDR3 here is CSAGGVADTQYF. The CDR3 coding sequence is TGCAGCGCTGGGGGGGTGGCGGATACGCAGTATTTT.

The genes are TRBV4-2 and TRBJ2-3; 9 bases line up with TRBD2. This CDR3 comprises 15 residues. Germline CDR1 and CDR2: LGHNA and YNFKEQ. V dropped 6 bases and J dropped 3; count of bases not matched to a gene: 7. Written as DNA, the CDR3 is TGTGCCAGCAGGCGAGGACTAGCGCCTACAGATACGCAGTATTTT. Translating it yields CASRRGLAPTDTQYF.

This rearrangement joins TRBV6-4 to TRBJ1-6, with 9 bases aligning to TRBD1. The germline V gene encodes CDR1 MRHNA and CDR2 SNTAGT. V lost 6 bases to trimming and J lost 7 bases; unmatched junction nucleotides: 7. The length of the CDR3 is 15 residues. CDR3 sequence: CASSFSDRGNSPLHF. The DNA of the CDR3 is TGTGCCAGCAGCTTTTCGGACAGGGGAAATTCACCCCTCCACTTT.

The chain combines TRBV5-1 with TRBJ2-1, with TRBD1 identical over 10 bases. CDR1 is SGHRS and CDR2 is YFSETQ in the germline V gene. V was pared by 2 bases and J by 5 bases, with 7 bases of the junction left unmatched. The CDR3 has 16 amino acids. The CDR3 spells CASSLYSGQGNNEQFF. The CDR3 coding sequence is TGCGCCAGCAGCTTATACTCGGGACAGGGGAACAATGAGCAGTTCTTC.

A few counts support this clone. The J gene is TRBJ1-4, the V gene TRBV19; no firm D call. Looked up from germline, CDR1 is LNHDA and CDR2 is SQIVND (reference sequence). Trimming took off 7 bases at V and 11 bases at J, with 14 bases between the two ends. The CDR3 loop spans 12 amino acids. CDR3 DNA sequence: TGTGCCAGTACCCTCACTGAGGGTAAACTGTTTTTT. Its translation: CASTLTEGKLFF.

This chain connects TRBV18 to TRBJ2-2; 8 nucleotides line up with TRBD1. Germline assignment: CDR1 KGHSH and CDR2 LQKENI. The CDR3 spans 15 residues. V was clipped by 3 bases and J by 3 bases; unmatched bases: 3. The CDR3 DNA reads TGTGCCAGCTCACCCAACAGGGGGGACACCGGGGAGCTGTTTTTT. This encodes CASSPNRGDTGELFF.